These 7 T cell receptor beta chains originate from one sample sequenced in a study of OX40 agonist ivuxolimab in advanced cancers. Sequencing was performed with immunoSEQ multiplex PCR; in TCRdb, only in-frame clones are kept and a portion is missing. The sample gives under 45,000 clones, 70% to 90% of which show up once; approximately 37% is in the top ten. The material was CD4+ or CD8+ T cells sorted from blood, obtained in a trial of the OX40 agonist ivuxolimab. These receptors were taken from an adult with an advanced solid tumor such as melanoma, head and neck, liver or kidney cancer.

This chain links TRBV7-3 with TRBJ1-2, with 10 bases that match TRBD1. With V trimmed by 6 bases and J by 6 bases, 4 bases remained unmatched. The CDR3 is 13 residues long. Germline values: CDR1 SGHTA, CDR2 FQGTGA. The CDR3 coding sequence is TGTGCCAGCAGTACCGGGACAGGGGATGGCTACACCTTC. Amino acid sequence: CASSTGTGDGYTF.

The chain carries TRBV28 and TRBJ2-3, with D uncertain. In germline, CDR1 is MDHEN, CDR2 SYDVKM. The CDR3 spans 17 residues. Trimming took 4 bases from V and 2 from J, leaving 19 bases between them. CDR3 sequence (DNA): TGTGCCAGCAGTTACCTAACACAGACGAGCGTCACAGATACGCAGTATTTT. Amino acids: CASSYLTQTSVTDTQYF.

V gene TRBV6-1 combines with J gene TRBJ1-4, with D maybe TRBD1 (6 bases). V was shortened by 1 base and J by 8 bases, with 8 bases between the two germline ends. The CDR3 has 13 amino acids. Germline V CDR1 and CDR2: MNHNS, SASEGT. This CDR3 reads CASSEEGTEKLFF. The CDR3 DNA follows: TGTGCCAGCAGTGAAGAAGGGACAGAAAAACTGTTTTTT.

This chain links TRBV6-1 with TRBJ2-3; 10 nucleotides match TRBD1. Germline V CDR1 and CDR2: MNHNS, SASEGT. The CDR3 length is 15 residues. Trimming cost V 6 bases and J 1 base; bases outside gene matches: 4. CDR3 in amino acids: CASRDGTGGTDTQYF. Here the CDR3 DNA reads TGTGCCAGCAGGGACGGGACAGGGGGCACAGATACGCAGTATTTT.

Here the CDR3 reads CASSQDGSQPQHF. The CDR3 DNA reads TGTGCCAGCAGCCAAGATGGTAGTCAGCCCCAGCATTTT. The chain is built from TRBV4-2 and TRBJ1-5; no clear D. V was pared by 0 bases and J by 6 bases, with 6 bases between. From germline, CDR1 is LGHNA and CDR2 YNFKEQ. There are 13 residues in the CDR3.

The J gene is TRBJ2-5, the V gene TRBV7-3, with 9 bases identical to TRBD2. The J segment lost 5 bases and the V segment lost 4 bases, leaving 8 bases of the junction unmatched. CDR3 length: 15 residues. Germline V gene data show CDR1 as SGHTA and CDR2 as FQGTGA. Here the CDR3 DNA reads TGTGCCAGCAGCTCCCTTAGCGGGGGAAGGGAGACCCAGTACTTC. It encodes CASSSLSGGRETQYF.

This chain connects TRBV10-3 to TRBJ2-3, with D tentatively TRBD2 (5 bases). V was shortened by 6 bases and J by 4 bases, with 17 bases between the two germline ends. This CDR3 is 15 amino acids long. Germline V gene lookup returns CDR1 ENHRY and CDR2 SYGVKD. DNA of the CDR3: TGTGCCATCAGAGAGAAGCACGGAGGTGCAGATACGCAGTATTTT. Its translation is CAIREKHGGADTQYF.